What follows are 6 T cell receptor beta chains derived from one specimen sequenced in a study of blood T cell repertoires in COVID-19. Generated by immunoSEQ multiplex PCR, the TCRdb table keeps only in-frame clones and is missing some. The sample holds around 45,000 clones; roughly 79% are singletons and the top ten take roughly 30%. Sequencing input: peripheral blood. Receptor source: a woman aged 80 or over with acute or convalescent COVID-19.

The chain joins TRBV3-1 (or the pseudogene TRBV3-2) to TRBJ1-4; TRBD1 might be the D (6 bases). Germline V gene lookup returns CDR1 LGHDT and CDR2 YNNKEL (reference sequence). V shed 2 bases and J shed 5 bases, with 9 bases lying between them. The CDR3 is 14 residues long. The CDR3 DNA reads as TGTGCCAGCAGCCAACGGACAGAAAATGAAAAACTGTTTTTT. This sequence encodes CASSQRTENEKLFF.

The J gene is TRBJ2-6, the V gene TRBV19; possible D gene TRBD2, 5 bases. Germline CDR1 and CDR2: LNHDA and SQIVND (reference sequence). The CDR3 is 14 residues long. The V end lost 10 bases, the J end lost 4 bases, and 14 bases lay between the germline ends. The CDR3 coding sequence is TGTGCCACCAGGAGGCAGGCCGGGGCCAACGTCCTGACTTTC. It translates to CATRRQAGANVLTF.

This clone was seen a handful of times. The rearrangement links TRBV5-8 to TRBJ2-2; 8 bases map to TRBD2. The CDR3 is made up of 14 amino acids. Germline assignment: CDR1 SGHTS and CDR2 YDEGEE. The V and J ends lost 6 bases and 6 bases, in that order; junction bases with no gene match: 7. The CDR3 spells CASKKRERAGELFF. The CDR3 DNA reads TGTGCCAGCAAAAAGCGGGAGAGGGCCGGGGAGCTGTTTTTT.

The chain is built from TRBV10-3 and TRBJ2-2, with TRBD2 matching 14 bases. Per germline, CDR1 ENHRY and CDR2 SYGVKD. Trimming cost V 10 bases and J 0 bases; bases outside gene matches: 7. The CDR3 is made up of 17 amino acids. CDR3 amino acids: CATAGTSGGPNTGELFF. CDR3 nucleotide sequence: TGTGCCACCGCCGGGACTAGCGGGGGTCCGAACACCGGGGAGCTGTTTTTT.

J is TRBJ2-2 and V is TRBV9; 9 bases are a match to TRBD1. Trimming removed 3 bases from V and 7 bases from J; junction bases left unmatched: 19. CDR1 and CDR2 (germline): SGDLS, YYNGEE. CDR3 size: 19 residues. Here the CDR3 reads CASSAYRRTGAGSVGELFF. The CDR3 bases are TGTGCCAGCAGCGCGTACCGGAGGACAGGGGCTGGATCTGTCGGGGAGCTGTTTTTT. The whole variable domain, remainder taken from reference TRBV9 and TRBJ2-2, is DSGVTQTPKHLITATGQRVTLRCSPRSGDLSVYWYQQSLDQGLQFLIQYYNGEERAKGNILERFSAQQFPDLHSELNLSSLELGDSALYFCASSAYRRTGAGSVGELFFGEGSRLTVL.

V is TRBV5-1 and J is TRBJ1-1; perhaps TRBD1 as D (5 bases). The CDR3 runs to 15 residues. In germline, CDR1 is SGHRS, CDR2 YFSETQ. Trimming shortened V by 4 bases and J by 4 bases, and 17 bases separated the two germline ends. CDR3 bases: TGCGCCAGCAGCGTGGGACTAGGGGTGGTCACTGAAGCTTTCTTT. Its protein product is CASSVGLGVVTEAFF. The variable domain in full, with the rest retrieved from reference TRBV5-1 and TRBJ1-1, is KAGVTQTPRYLIKTRGQQVTLSCSPISGHRSVSWYQQTPGQGLQFLFEYFSETQRNKGNFPGRFSGRQFSNSRSEMNVSTLELGDSALYLCASSVGLGVVTEAFFGQGTRLTVV.